The sequence of this TCR beta chain was determined in a study of beta chain features in type 1 diabetes. Study-level background: Patients looked much like healthy donors when it came to age, gender and cell yields.

Germline V gene sequence: CDR1 LNHDA, CDR2 SQIVND (reference sequence). This CDR3 has 11 amino acids. V shed 4 bases and J shed 2 bases, with 1 base lying between them. Reverse transcription of all isolated RNA meant that expressed TCRB transcripts were sequenced. Clones were sequenced by immunoSEQ multiplex PCR, and TCRdb holds only the in-frame ones, with some missing. Here the sample spans some 270,000 clones, approximately 8.1% being singletons. This TCR derives from a woman aged 18-29 years in good health. The J gene is TRBJ2-3, the V gene TRBV19; D remains unclear. Material: central memory CD4+ T cells from blood. The CDR3 here is CASSNTDTQYF. The CDR3 nucleotides are TGTGCCAGTAGTAACACAGATACGCAGTATTTT.